Listed below are T cell receptor beta chains from one sample, sequenced in a study of cytomegalovirus exposure and HLA in healthy donors. Assay used: immunoSEQ multiplex PCR; TCRdb lists only in-frame clones, some missing. Of some 170,000 clones in the sample, approximately 89% were seen once. The sample was PBMCs. The source of these receptors is a woman aged 18-29 years in good health and CMV-seropositive. Both conserved end residues are part of each CDR3. The D gene is left open where the match is weak. Expanded clones get a size class; other rows say once, few or many, or leave the size out.

D gene,V gene,J gene,clone size,CDR3 protein,CDR3 DNA
-,TRBV12-2,TRBJ1-5,-,CASRLATRGDSNQPQHF,TGTGCAAGTCGCTTAGCGACCCGCGGGGATAGCAATCAGCCCCAGCATTTT
TRBD2,TRBV7-2,TRBJ2-3,few,CASSRGGGTDTQYF,TGTGCCAGCAGCCGGGGGGGAGGCACAGATACGCAGTATTTT
-,TRBV28,TRBJ1-1,-,CASSTGTEAFF,TGTGCCAGCTCCACAGGTACTGAAGCTTTCTTT
TRBD1,TRBV18,TRBJ1-1,-,CASAVSGGDEAFF,TGTGCCAGCGCGGTATCAGGGGGCGATGAAGCTTTCTTT
TRBD1,TRBV5-1,TRBJ1-4,-,CASSRRQGRDEKLFF,TGCGCCAGCAGCAGAAGACAGGGGCGCGATGAAAAACTGTTTTTT
-,TRBV6-1,TRBJ2-6,-,CASSSGTSGANVLTF,TGTGCCAGCAGTTCCGGGACAAGTGGGGCCAACGTCCTGACTTTC
TRBD2,TRBV27,TRBJ2-1,-,CASSWSSGRGNEQFF,TGTGCCAGCAGCTGGTCTAGCGGGAGGGGGAATGAGCAGTTCTTC
-,TRBV5-5,TRBJ1-1,-,CASSLTGTEAFF,TGTGCCAGCAGCTTGACGGGAACTGAAGCTTTCTTT
-,TRBV30,TRBJ1-4,-,CAWSRDSNLFF,TGTGCCTGGAGCAGGGACTCAAATCTGTTTTTT
TRBD2,TRBV25-1,TRBJ2-1,-,CASGNPGTSNEQFF,TGTGCCAGCGGAAACCCCGGGACTAGCAATGAGCAGTTCTTC
TRBD1,TRBV4-3,TRBJ2-7,-,CASSQEGTGVYEQYF,TGCGCCAGCAGCCAAGAAGGGACAGGGGTCTACGAGCAGTACTTC
TRBD2,TRBV6-4,TRBJ2-3,few,CASSPGTSGYTDTQYF,TGTGCCAGCAGCCCCGGGACTAGCGGGTACACAGATACGCAGTATTTT
-,TRBV19,TRBJ1-1,-,CASRAQGRDTEAFF,TGTGCCAGTAGGGCACAGGGCCGGGACACTGAAGCTTTCTTT
-,TRBV2,TRBJ2-6,-,CASRKSSGANVLTF,TGTGCCAGCAGAAAGAGCTCTGGGGCCAACGTCCTGACTTTC
-,TRBV28,TRBJ1-3,-,CASSGAFGSGNTIYF,TGTGCCAGCAGTGGGGCTTTCGGCTCTGGAAACACCATATATTTT
TRBD1,TRBV30,TRBJ1-1,-,CAVNGQGNTEAFF,TGTGCCGTCAACGGACAGGGGAATACTGAAGCTTTCTTT
-,TRBV6-1,TRBJ2-7,-,CASSEVEGYEQYF,TGTGCCAGCAGTGAAGTGGAGGGCTACGAGCAGTACTTC
TRBD2,TRBV11-3,TRBJ2-2,once,CASSSTSGTPGELFF,TGTGCCAGCAGCAGTACTAGCGGTACCCCGGGGGAGCTGTTTTTT
-,TRBV11-2,TRBJ1-1,once,CASSLRPTIVLGDTEAFF,TGTGCCAGCAGCTTAAGGCCCACCATAGTCCTAGGGGACACTGAAGCTTTCTTT
TRBD1,TRBV28,TRBJ1-2,-,CASSLPLHRGGYGYTF,TGTGCCAGCAGTCTCCCCCTCCACAGGGGTGGATATGGCTACACCTTC
-,TRBV21-1,TRBJ2-1,-,CASSSPPRGATLHEQFF,TGTGCCAGCAGCAGTCCCCCTCGGGGGGCCACGCTGCATGAGCAGTTCTTC
TRBD1,TRBV19,TRBJ2-7,-,CASNTPGQGQYEQYF,TGTGCCAGTAATACACCGGGACAGGGACAATACGAGCAGTACTTC
TRBD1,TRBV9,TRBJ1-1,-,CASSVEGGEVMRAFF,TGTGCCAGCAGCGTAGAAGGGGGCGAGGTAATGAGAGCTTTCTTT
TRBD2,TRBV5-1,TRBJ2-1,-,CASSVLAGVINEQFF,TGCGCCAGCAGCGTCCTAGCGGGAGTTATCAATGAGCAGTTCTTC
-,TRBV19,TRBJ1-1,-,CASRTPGVRSTEAFF,TGTGCCAGTAGAACCCCAGGGGTTAGGAGCACTGAAGCTTTCTTT
-,TRBV7-9,TRBJ1-1,-,CASSPRRVPEAFF,TGTGCCAGCAGCCCCCGGAGGGTTCCTGAAGCTTTCTTT
TRBD1,TRBV30,TRBJ2-1,-,CAFVGQGAYNEQFF,TGTGCCTTCGTAGGACAGGGGGCCTACAATGAGCAGTTCTTC
-,TRBV6-5,TRBJ2-7,-,CASSYGTGEGYEQYF,TGTGCCAGCAGTTATGGTACGGGAGAAGGGTACGAGCAGTACTTC
TRBD2,TRBV30,TRBJ2-1,once,CAWSLTSGTNEQFF,TGTGCCTGGAGCCTGACTAGCGGGACGAATGAGCAGTTCTTC
-,TRBV5-1,TRBJ2-5,once,CASSSTGAGRETQYF,TGCGCCAGCAGCTCTACAGGGGCGGGAAGAGAGACCCAGTACTTC
-,TRBV28,TRBJ2-7,-,CASSFLGGATGISYEQYF,TGTGCCAGCAGTTTTCTTGGCGGCGCCACAGGGATTTCCTACGAGCAGTACTTC
TRBD2,TRBV5-1,TRBJ2-3,-,CASTTGTTTDTQYF,TGCGCCAGTACAACCGGGACTACCACAGATACGCAGTATTTT
-,TRBV21-1,TRBJ2-5,-,CASTRGLDEDQYF,TGTGCCAGCACGAGGGGACTTGATGAGGACCAGTACTTC
TRBD2,TRBV27,TRBJ2-1,-,CASSPPGGSWVEQFF,TGTGCCAGCAGTCCCCCCGGCGGGAGTTGGGTTGAGCAGTTCTTC
TRBD1,TRBV27,TRBJ1-5,-,CASSRPGTGEGYSNQPQHF,TGTGCCAGCAGTAGACCCGGGACAGGGGAGGGATATAGCAATCAGCCCCAGCATTTT
TRBD2,TRBV11-3,TRBJ2-3,-,CASSSSGSGSDTQYF,TGTGCCAGCAGCTCTAGCGGGAGTGGGTCAGATACGCAGTATTTT
-,TRBV6-6,TRBJ2-7,-,CASSSPDSKPYEQYF,TGTGCCAGCAGTTCCCCGGACTCTAAACCCTACGAGCAGTACTTC
-,TRBV9,TRBJ2-7,-,CASSVGGRESYEQYF,TGTGCCAGCAGCGTAGGAGGTAGGGAGTCGTACGAGCAGTACTTC
TRBD1,TRBV28,TRBJ2-7,-,CASSSSGTGPEQYF,TGTGCCAGCAGTTCCTCCGGGACAGGGCCCGAGCAGTACTTC
TRBD1,TRBV29-1,TRBJ1-1,-,CSVEISGQSFEAFF,TGCAGCGTTGAAATATCGGGACAGAGCTTTGAAGCTTTCTTT
TRBD1,TRBV28,TRBJ2-2,-,CASRQGDRANTGELFF,TGTGCCAGCAGACAGGGTGACAGGGCTAACACCGGGGAGCTGTTTTTT
TRBD1,TRBV28,TRBJ1-2,-,CASSPRTGDFLGYTF,TGTGCCAGCAGTCCACGGACAGGGGATTTTCTTGGCTACACCTTC
-,TRBV29-1,TRBJ2-1,-,CSVADRKYYNEQFF,TGCAGCGTTGCCGACAGAAAATATTACAATGAGCAGTTCTTC
TRBD2,TRBV7-8,TRBJ2-3,-,CASSLAPGLAAASTDTQYF,TGTGCCAGCAGCTTAGCTCCGGGACTAGCGGCAGCTAGCACAGATACGCAGTATTTT
TRBD1,TRBV18,TRBJ1-1,-,CASSLGTAKNTEAFF,TGTGCCAGCTCACTAGGGACAGCGAAGAACACTGAAGCTTTCTTT
-,TRBV7-3,TRBJ2-5,-,CASSFFSQETQYF,TGTGCCAGCAGCTTCTTTAGCCAAGAGACCCAGTACTTC
TRBD2,TRBV4-2,TRBJ2-7,-,CASSQDLGLASTYEQYF,TGTGCCAGCAGCCAAGATCTGGGACTAGCGTCCACCTACGAGCAGTACTTC
-,TRBV2,TRBJ2-1,-,CASKRGYNEQFF,TGTGCCAGCAAAAGGGGATACAATGAGCAGTTCTTC
TRBD2,TRBV5-1,TRBJ2-2,-,CASSLAARELTGELFF,TGCGCCAGCAGCTTGGCTGCGCGGGAGCTCACCGGGGAGCTGTTTTTT
-,TRBV18,TRBJ2-2,-,CASSRTGELFF,TGTGCCAGCTCCCGGACCGGGGAGCTGTTTTTT
-,TRBV28,TRBJ2-4,-,CASSPGGGLGKNIQYF,TGTGCCAGCAGCCCCGGAGGTGGATTGGGCAAAAACATTCAGTACTTC
-,TRBV30,TRBJ2-3,once,CAWTSGGSTDTQYF,TGTGCCTGGACGTCCGGGGGAAGCACAGATACGCAGTATTTT
TRBD2,TRBV30,TRBJ2-1,-,CAWSVRLAGGEQFF,TGTGCCTGGAGTGTACGACTAGCGGGGGGAGAGCAGTTCTTC
TRBD1,TRBV7-2,TRBJ1-3,-,CASRENRDRARNTIYF,TGTGCCAGCAGGGAGAACCGGGACAGGGCCCGAAACACCATATATTTT
-,TRBV4-1,TRBJ2-1,-,CASSQAGRFSSYNEQFF,TGCGCCAGCAGCCAAGCAGGGAGGTTTAGTTCCTACAATGAGCAGTTCTTC
-,TRBV6-5,TRBJ1-2,once,CATTAGHGNGYTF,TGTGCCACCACGGCAGGGCACGGCAATGGCTACACCTTC
-,TRBV4-1,TRBJ2-7,-,CASSQPGTYEQYF,TGCGCCAGCAGCCAACCGGGGACCTACGAGCAGTACTTC